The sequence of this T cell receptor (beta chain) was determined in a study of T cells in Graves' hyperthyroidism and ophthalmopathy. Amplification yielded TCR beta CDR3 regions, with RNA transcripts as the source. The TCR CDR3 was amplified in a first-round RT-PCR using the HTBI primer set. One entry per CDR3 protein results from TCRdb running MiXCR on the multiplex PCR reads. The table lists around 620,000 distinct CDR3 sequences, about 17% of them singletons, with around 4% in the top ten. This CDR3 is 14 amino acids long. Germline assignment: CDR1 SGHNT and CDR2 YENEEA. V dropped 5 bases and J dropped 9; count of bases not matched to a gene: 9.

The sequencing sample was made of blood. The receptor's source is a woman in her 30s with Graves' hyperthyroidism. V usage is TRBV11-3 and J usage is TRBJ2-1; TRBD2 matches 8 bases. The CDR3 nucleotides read TGTGCCAGCAGCAAAGCGGGAGAGGCTAGTGAGCAGTTCTTC. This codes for CASSKAGEASEQFF.